Listed below are T cell receptor beta chains from one sample, sequenced in a study of vaccination and CD4 T cells after COVID-19. Their cognate antigens are unknown. TCRdb ran MiXCR on the PCR reads and lists one entry per CDR3 protein. The sample lists about 19,000 distinct CDR3 sequences, 60% to 85% occurring once. Source: CD4+ T cells from blood, cultured in vitro, taken after SARS-CoV-2 vaccination. These receptors were obtained from a human donor who received a COVID-19 vaccine. The CDR3 runs from the conserved cysteine through the conserved F or W. The D gene is left open where the match is weak. The size of a clone is reported for some rows only, either as once, few or many, or as a class for expanded clones.

CDR3 DNA	CDR3 protein	clone size	D gene	V gene	J gene
TGTGCCAGCAGCTTATTAAATAGGAACACTGAAGCTTTCTTT	CASSLLNRNTEAFF	-	-	TRBV7-9	TRBJ1-1
TGCAGTGCTAGCAGGGGTTCGGGCTACACCTTC	CSASRGSGYTF	few	-	TRBV20-1	TRBJ1-2
TGTGCCACCAGTGATTTGGGGACAGGGCTCAACACAGATACGCAGTATTTT	CATSDLGTGLNTDTQYF	-	TRBD1	TRBV24-1	TRBJ2-3
TGTGCCAGCAGCAGGAGACAGGCGGCCCAGCAGTACTTC	CASSRRQAAQQYF	-	-	TRBV7-6	TRBJ2-7
TGCAGTGCTAGAGCGGGACAGGGGGGAAACACCATATATTTT	CSARAGQGGNTIYF	-	TRBD1	TRBV20-1	TRBJ1-3
TGTGCCAGTAGAACAGACGGGACAGGGTCCTACGAGCAGTACTTC	CASRTDGTGSYEQYF	once	TRBD1	TRBV19	TRBJ2-7
TGTGCCAGCAGCTTAGGGGGTGGGGGGGCAAGAGATACGCAGTATTTT	CASSLGGGGARDTQYF	-	-	TRBV11-3	TRBJ2-3
TGCAGTGCTAGAGCTAGCGGGGGGGCCGTGCTTGCAGATACGCAGTATTTT	CSARASGGAVLADTQYF	-	TRBD2	TRBV20-1	TRBJ2-3
TGTGCCATCAGGGGGCTAGGAAACACAGATACGCAGTATTTT	CAIRGLGNTDTQYF	few	-	TRBV10-3	TRBJ2-3
TGTGCCAGCAGCGTAGGACAGGTGAACACTGAAGCTTTCTTT	CASSVGQVNTEAFF	-	TRBD1	TRBV11-1	TRBJ1-1
TGTGCCACCAGTGAGGACGGGTGGGATCAGCCCCAGCATTTT	CATSEDGWDQPQHF	-	-	TRBV24-1	TRBJ1-5
TGCAGTGCTAGAGACGGCGAGGTATATAGCAATCAGCCCCAGCATTTT	CSARDGEVYSNQPQHF	-	-	TRBV20-1	TRBJ1-5
TGTGCCAGCAGCGGGTTTAGGGGTGCCACCTATAATTCACCCCTCCACTTT	CASSGFRGATYNSPLHF	-	-	TRBV6-1	TRBJ1-6
TGCAGTGCTAGTAGTAGGGGAAGTGTGGGCATTCGGTACTTC	CSASSRGSVGIRYF	-	-	TRBV20-1	TRBJ2-4
TGTGCCAGCAGTGACTACAGGGGTACTGAAGCTTTCTTT	CASSDYRGTEAFF	-	TRBD1	TRBV25-1	TRBJ1-1
TGTGCCAGCAGTCGTGATAGCACAGATACGCAGTATTTT	CASSRDSTDTQYF	-	-	TRBV6-4	TRBJ2-3
TGTGCCTGGAGCACCCCGACAGGGGGCCTCACTGAAGCTTTCTTT	CAWSTPTGGLTEAFF	-	TRBD1	TRBV30	TRBJ1-1
TGTGCCAGCAGTTACGCGGGACAGGGGATGGATGAGCAGTTCTTC	CASSYAGQGMDEQFF	-	TRBD1	TRBV6-5	TRBJ2-1
TGTGCCTGGGAAACGGGACAGGGTAGCAATCAGCCCCAGCATTTT	CAWETGQGSNQPQHF	-	TRBD1	TRBV30	TRBJ1-5
TGTGCCTGCCACAGGGGAGCGGTTGAAGCTTTCTTT	CACHRGAVEAFF	few	TRBD1	TRBV30	TRBJ1-1
TGCAGTGCCATGCGGGGGGGCACAGATACGCAGTATTTT	CSAMRGGTDTQYF	-	TRBD2	TRBV20-1	TRBJ2-3
TGTGCCAGCAGACCTGGACGGAGCTCCTATAATTCACCCCTCCACTTT	CASRPGRSSYNSPLHF	-	-	TRBV27	TRBJ1-6
TGTGCCAGTAGTATAGCAGGGGTCACCTCCTCTGGAAACACCATATATTTT	CASSIAGVTSSGNTIYF	few	-	TRBV19	TRBJ1-3
TGTGCCATGTCCCTCAGGGGGGATATGGGCTACACCTTC	CAMSLRGDMGYTF	few	TRBD1	TRBV2	TRBJ1-2
TGTGCCAGTAGTAGACTAACCGTATCAGGGAGTGGGGATACGCAGTATTTT	CASSRLTVSGSGDTQYF	-	-	TRBV19	TRBJ2-3
TGTGCCAGCAGCCCCCCTGTGTGGACCTACGAGCAGTACTTC	CASSPPVWTYEQYF	-	-	TRBV6-1	TRBJ2-7
TGTGCCAGCAGTTCAGGGTTTCGGACCTACGAGCAGCACTTC	CASSSGFRTYEQHF	-	-	TRBV6-5	TRBJ2-7
TGTGCCATCAGCACCGGGACAGGGTCGGCAGTTGAAACCTTC	CAISTGTGSAVETF	-	TRBD1	TRBV10-3	TRBJ1-2
TGTGCCAGCAGCAAACGAGTACCGGGACAGATCGTAGGGCAGTACTTC	CASSKRVPGQIVGQYF	-	-	TRBV21-1	TRBJ2-7
TGTGCCAGCGGACAGAGGGCCAGGATACCTGGCTACACCTTC	CASGQRARIPGYTF	-	-	TRBV2	TRBJ1-2
TGTGCCAGCAGTGACACTCCCTCGGAGAATAATTCACCCCTCCACTTT	CASSDTPSENNSPLHF	-	-	TRBV6-1	TRBJ1-6